This passage covers 13 T cell receptor beta chains from one sample sequenced in a study of T cell changes during pregnancy in multiple sclerosis. The protocol was immunoSEQ multiplex PCR, while the TCRdb copy is restricted to in-frame clones and leaves out a portion. This table has 81,000 or so clones, about 90% appearing once. Sequencing used PBMCs, obtained in the first trimester of pregnancy. The receptor source for this set is a female donor in good health, serving as a control in a pregnancy study. Some clones in this sample may be carry-over from other donors' samples.

This chain joins TRBV5-1 and TRBJ2-5; 7 nucleotides agree with TRBD1. J gave up 0 bases and V 4 bases, and 9 bases lay outside the gene matches. This CDR3 region has 16 residues. CDR1 and CDR2 from the germline V gene are SGHRS and YFSETQ. CDR3 loop: CASSGRQGSYQETQYF. In DNA form, the CDR3 reads TGCGCCAGCAGCGGCCGACAGGGTTCGTACCAAGAGACCCAGTACTTC. The whole variable domain, remainder taken from reference TRBV5-1 and TRBJ2-5, is KAGVTQTPRYLIKTRGQQVTLSCSPISGHRSVSWYQQTPGQGLQFLFEYFSETQRNKGNFPGRFSGRQFSNSRSEMNVSTLELGDSALYLCASSGRQGSYQETQYFGPGTRLLVL.

V and J are TRBV5-1 and TRBJ2-1; TRBD2 matches 12 bases. Trimming removed 4 bases from V and 4 bases from J; junction bases left unmatched: 0. Looked up from germline, CDR1 is SGHRS and CDR2 is YFSETQ. This CDR3 region has 14 residues. The CDR3 DNA reads as TGCGCCAGCAGCGGGACTAGCGGGTACAATGAGCAGTTCTTC. Amino acids: CASSGTSGYNEQFF.

J is TRBJ2-5 and V is TRBV11-2; the D is unclear. The germline V gene has CDR1 SGHAT and CDR2 FQNNGV. CDR3 length equals 13 residues. Between the trimmed V and J ends, which lost 1 base and 4 bases, there was a span of 7 bases. The CDR3 here is CASSLVPGETQYF. The CDR3 nucleotides are TGTGCCAGCAGCTTAGTCCCGGGAGAGACCCAGTACTTC.

V is TRBV7-9 and J is TRBJ1-1; the D is unclear. Germline V CDR1 and CDR2: SEHNR, FQNEAQ (reference sequence). The V gene lost 5 bases and the J gene lost 0 bases, with 10 bases spanning the gap. The CDR3 loop spans 14 amino acids. In nucleotides, the CDR3 is TGTGCCAGCAGCCCGCGGGAGCTGAACACTGAAGCTTTCTTT. Amino acid sequence: CASSPRELNTEAFF.

V and J are TRBV5-4 and TRBJ2-5; D might be TRBD2 (5 bases). V was cut by 0 bases and J by 5 bases, with 17 bases left in between. The length of the CDR3 is 16 residues. Germline lookup yields CDR1 SGHNT and CDR2 YYREEE (reference sequence). The CDR3 region has the DNA TGTGCCAGCAGCTTGGTGTCGGCCGGGGTGGGGGAGACCCAGTACTTC. Protein: CASSLVSAGVGETQYF.

The CDR3 sequence: CSVLTGTLSYGYTF. CDR3 nucleotide sequence: TGCAGCGTCCTGACAGGGACGTTGAGCTATGGCTACACCTTC. The rearrangement joins TRBV29-1 to TRBJ1-2, with 7 bases aligning to TRBD1. The germline CDR1 and CDR2 sequences are SQVTM and ANQGSEA. Unmatched junction bases numbered 11, after V lost 6 bases and J lost 4 bases. The CDR3 extends over 14 amino acids.

The chain carries TRBV2 and TRBJ2-4, with D unresolved. CDR1 and CDR2 (germline): SNHLY, FYNNEI. V lost 3 bases, J lost 0 bases, and 3 bases lay in between. The CDR3 runs 13 residues. The CDR3 DNA follows: TGTGCCAGCAGTGATCTAGCCAAAAACATTCAGTACTTC. It encodes CASSDLAKNIQYF.

A single count supports this clone. The chain is built from TRBV5-1 and TRBJ2-2, with a weak D call TRBD1 (5 bases). V gave up 1 base and J gave up 3 bases, with 7 bases separating them. Per the germline V gene, CDR1 is SGHRS and CDR2 is YFSETQ. The CDR3 spans 14 residues. The CDR3 bases are TGCGCCAGCAGCTTGTCCAGGGACACCGGGGAGCTGTTTTTT. It translates to CASSLSRDTGELFF.

V gene TRBV6-1 combines with J gene TRBJ2-1; unclear D gene. There are 12 residues in the CDR3. V lost 4 bases and J lost 9, with 10 bases in between. The V gene's germline CDR1 is MNHNS and CDR2 SASEGT. Written as DNA, the CDR3 is TGTGCCAGCAGTGTTGGTACGGGTGAGCAGTTCTTC. Translating it yields CASSVGTGEQFF.

V gene TRBV19 combines with J gene TRBJ1-6; D is unresolved. The ends were cut back, 5 bases at V and 5 bases at J, with 7 bases in the middle. This CDR3 has 13 amino acids. CDR1 LNHDA and CDR2 SQIVND come from the germline V gene (reference sequence). This CDR3 is CASSFLDNSPLHF. CDR3 nucleotides: TGTGCCAGTAGTTTTCTCGATAATTCACCCCTCCACTTT.

This clone counts as medium-sized. The J gene is TRBJ1-1, the V gene TRBV28, with 8 nucleotides matching TRBD1. The CDR3 sequence is 15 residues long. V lost 6 bases and J lost 0; bases outside the gene matches: 6. Germline CDR1 and CDR2: MDHEN and SYDVKM. The CDR3 nucleotides are TGTGCCAGCAGCCGTACAGGGGGGATGAACACTGAAGCTTTCTTT. Amino acid sequence: CASSRTGGMNTEAFF. Using reference TRBV28 and TRBJ1-1 for the parts outside the CDR3, the full variable domain is DVKVTQSSRYLVKRTGEKVFLECVQDMDHENMFWYRQDPGLGLRLIYFSYDVKMKEKGDIPEGYSVSREKKERFSLILESASTNQTSMYLCASSRTGGMNTEAFFGQGTRLTVV.

The CDR3 DNA is TGTGCCAGCAGCCAAGGAGGGCTGGATTACGAGCAGTACTTC. Translating gives CASSQGGLDYEQYF. The genes are TRBV4-2 and TRBJ2-7; weak D call: TRBD2 (5 bases). The germline V and J ends were trimmed by 1 base and 4 bases, with 11 bases remaining between them. The CDR3 loop spans 14 amino acids. Germline CDR1 and CDR2: LGHNA and YNFKEQ.

The J gene is TRBJ2-7, the V gene TRBV27; TRBD1 might be the D (5 bases). This CDR3 region has 14 residues. Germline V gene sequence: CDR1 MNHEY, CDR2 SMNVEV (reference sequence). Trimming took 2 bases from V and 4 from J, leaving 12 bases between them. This CDR3 reads CASSLGAGQYEQYF. The CDR3 DNA is TGTGCCAGCAGTTTAGGGGCAGGACAATACGAGCAGTACTTC.